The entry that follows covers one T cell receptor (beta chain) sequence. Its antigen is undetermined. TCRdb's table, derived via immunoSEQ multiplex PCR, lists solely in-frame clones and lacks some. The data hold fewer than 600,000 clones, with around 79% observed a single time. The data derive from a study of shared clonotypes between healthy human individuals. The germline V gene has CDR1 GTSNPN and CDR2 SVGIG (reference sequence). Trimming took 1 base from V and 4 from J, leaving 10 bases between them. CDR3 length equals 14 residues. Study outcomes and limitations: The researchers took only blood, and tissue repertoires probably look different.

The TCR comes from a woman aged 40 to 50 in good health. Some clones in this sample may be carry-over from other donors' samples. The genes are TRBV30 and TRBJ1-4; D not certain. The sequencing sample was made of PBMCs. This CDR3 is CAWSGPPLNEKLFF. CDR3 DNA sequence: TGTGCCTGGAGTGGACCTCCGCTTAATGAAAAACTGTTTTTT.